Presented here are 14 T cell receptor beta chains from one specimen sequenced in a study of blood T cell repertoires in COVID-19. Using immunoSEQ multiplex PCR, the repertoire was profiled, and TCRdb retains in-frame clones only, with some absent. Here the sample spans under 250,000 clones, roughly 90% being singletons. The sample was peripheral blood. These receptors came from a woman between 55 and 75 years old with acute or convalescent COVID-19.

The rearrangement uses TRBV6-1 and TRBJ1-2; D gene uncertain. The CDR3 extends over 13 amino acids. The V end lost 1 base, the J end lost 7 bases, and 10 bases lay between the germline ends. Germline V gene data show CDR1 as MNHNS and CDR2 as SASEGT. The CDR3 loop is CASSEGPRVGYTF. Here the CDR3 DNA reads TGTGCCAGCAGTGAAGGCCCCCGGGTTGGCTACACCTTC.

The chain links TRBV5-1 to TRBJ1-1, with D perhaps TRBD1 (6 bases). In germline, CDR1 is SGHRS, CDR2 YFSETQ. The V gene lost 1 base and the J gene lost 3 bases, with 10 bases spanning the gap. This CDR3 has 14 residues. The CDR3 DNA reads TGCGCCAGCAGCTTGACAGGGCCGTACACTGAAGCTTTCTTT. Protein: CASSLTGPYTEAFF.

The rearrangement uses TRBV2 and TRBJ2-1; D unresolved. Trimming took 10 bases from V and 0 from J, leaving 13 bases between them. Germline V lookup: CDR1 SNHLY, CDR2 FYNNEI. The CDR3 is made up of 14 amino acids. CDR3 bases: TGTGCCACCCCCGACAAACGCTCCTACAATGAGCAGTTCTTC. This gives the protein CATPDKRSYNEQFF. The entire variable domain, with the rest obtained from reference TRBV2 and TRBJ2-1, is as follows: EPEVTQTPSHQVTQMGQEVILRCVPISNHLYFYWYRQILGQKVEFLVSFYNNEISEKSEIFDDQFSVERPDGSNFTLKIRSTKLEDSAMYFCATPDKRSYNEQFFGPGTRLTVL.

The chain carries TRBV5-1 and TRBJ1-1; D might be TRBD1 (6 bases). The CDR3 totals 14 residues. The germline gives CDR1 SGHRS, CDR2 YFSETQ. V was clipped by 1 base and J by 1 base, with 8 bases between them. In DNA, the CDR3 is TGCGCCAGCAGCTTGTGGGGACAGAACACTGAAGCTTTCTTT. It is translated as CASSLWGQNTEAFF.

This clone was observed a few times. The chain links TRBV2 to TRBJ2-2, with 10 bases fitting TRBD1. This CDR3 spans 16 amino acids. Germline V gene data show CDR1 as SNHLY and CDR2 as FYNNEI. V shed 7 bases, J shed 5 bases, and the junction held 10 bases outside the gene matches. The CDR3 spells CASNPGTGDGTGELFF. In DNA, the CDR3 is TGTGCCAGCAACCCGGGGACAGGGGACGGAACCGGGGAGCTGTTTTTT.

This clone has only a few counts. The J gene is TRBJ1-5, the V gene TRBV30, with TRBD1 as a possible D gene (5 bases). Germline CDR1 reads GTSNPN; CDR2 reads SVGIG (reference sequence). CDR3 length: 15 amino acids. Trimming left V 4 bases short and J 4 bases short, with 17 bases between. CDR3 amino acids: CAWNLGSGLNQPQHF. DNA for the CDR3: TGTGCCTGGAACTTGGGGTCAGGGTTAAATCAGCCCCAGCATTTT.

The chain uses TRBV9 and TRBJ1-2; tentatively, D is TRBD1 (6 bases). There are 13 residues in the CDR3. The V end was cut by 0 bases, the J end by 3 bases, with 6 bases between. Looked up from germline, CDR1 is SGDLS and CDR2 is YYNGEE. CDR3 in DNA: TGTGCCAGCAGCGTAGCAGGGGACTATGGCTACACCTTC. Amino acid sequence: CASSVAGDYGYTF.

The CDR3 bases are TGTGCCAGCAGTACCGGGACAGGCATATATGGCTACACCTTC. It yields the protein CASSTGTGIYGYTF. The chain carries TRBV28 and TRBJ1-2; 8 nucleotides line up with TRBD1. The germline V gene encodes CDR1 MDHEN and CDR2 SYDVKM. CDR3 size: 14 residues. V shed 5 bases and J 5 bases; nucleotides not matched to a gene: 7.

The chain couples TRBV27 to TRBJ1-5; TRBD1 matches at 9 bases. The germline V gene has CDR1 MNHEY and CDR2 SMNVEV (reference sequence). This CDR3 is 16 amino acids long. V was clipped by 5 bases and J by 1 base; unmatched bases: 6. The CDR3 region has the DNA TGTGCCAGCAGTCGCCGGACAGGGGAAAGCAATCAGCCCCAGCATTTT. Translated, it gives CASSRRTGESNQPQHF.

The chain recombines TRBV27 with TRBJ2-1, with 8 bases matching TRBD1. The J segment lost 12 bases and the V segment lost 6 bases, leaving 10 bases of the junction unmatched. Germline V CDR1 and CDR2: MNHEY, SMNVEV (reference sequence). This CDR3 has 13 amino acids. The CDR3 spells CASRGDRGKRQFF. Written as DNA, the CDR3 is TGTGCCAGCAGGGGAGACAGGGGCAAACGGCAGTTCTTC.

This chain joins TRBV18 and TRBJ1-2; tentatively, D is TRBD1 (6 bases). V gave up 6 bases and J gave up 3 bases, with 17 bases separating them. Germline V lookup: CDR1 KGHSH, CDR2 LQKENI. This CDR3 has 15 residues. The CDR3 spells CASSVQGTSDYGYTF. DNA for the CDR3: TGTGCCAGCTCCGTACAGGGAACGTCGGACTATGGCTACACCTTC.

This clone was seen more than once but under ten times. The CDR3 reads CASSLKLWRVGNTIYF. In DNA form, the CDR3 reads TGTGCCAGCAGCCTAAAGCTCTGGAGGGTTGGAAACACCATATATTTT. The rearrangement uses TRBV5-6 and TRBJ1-3, with D unresolved. Trimming pared 4 bases from V and 3 bases from J, leaving 17 bases between. Germline CDR1 reads SGHDT; CDR2 reads YYEEEE. The CDR3 runs 16 residues.

The chain recombines TRBV5-5 with TRBJ2-7; 8 nucleotides agree with TRBD1. Germline loops: CDR1 SGHKS, CDR2 YYEKEE (reference sequence). The CDR3 runs 19 residues. The V segment lost 1 base and the J segment 0 bases; nucleotides outside the gene matches: 15. DNA of the CDR3: TGTGCCAGCAGCTTGCTGCCTAATCTGGGGACAGGTCTCTCCTACGAGCAGTACTTC. Its protein product is CASSLLPNLGTGLSYEQYF.

The rearrangement uses TRBV6-2 or TRBV6-3 and TRBJ1-1; TRBD1 matches at 7 bases. The CDR3 covers 17 residues. V was pared by 6 bases and J by 0 bases, with 13 bases of the junction left unmatched. The germline CDR1 and CDR2 sequences are MNHEY and SVGEGT. CDR3 region: CASSQGGLQGMNTEAFF. CDR3 coding DNA: TGTGCCAGCAGCCAAGGGGGCTTACAGGGGATGAACACTGAAGCTTTCTTT.